Listed here is a single TCR beta chain. This table comes from immunoSEQ multiplex PCR, and its TCRdb copy is limited to in-frame clones, with some not included. The sample yields 110,000 or so clones, about 86% seen once. V lost 0 bases, J lost 4 bases, and 2 bases stayed unmatched. The CDR3 covers 14 residues. Germline-derived CDR1 and CDR2 are LNHNV and YYDKDF (reference sequence). The record originates from a study of T cell responses to AZD1222 COVID-19 vaccine. The V call is TRBV15, the J call TRBJ2-5, with 7 bases that match TRBD2. The sample in question was peripheral blood, obtained on day 0 of AZD1222 vaccination. The clonotype comes from an adult in good health. CDR3 sequence (DNA): TGTGCCACCAGCAGAGAATCGGGGGGAGAGACCCAGTACTTC. Amino acids: CATSRESGGETQYF. Full variable domain (missing parts from reference TRBV15 and TRBJ2-5): DAMVIQNPRYQVTQFGKPVTLSCSQTLNHNVMYWYQQKSSQAPKLLFHYYDKDFNNEADTPDNFQSRRPNTSFCFLDIRSPGLGDTAMYLCATSRESGGETQYFGPGTRLLVL.